Each of the 15 T cell receptor beta chains below was sequenced from the same sample in a study of blood T cells in healthy people across ages. Combining a sample-barcoded 5' primer with a J-beta primer mix, a second PCR ran for 7 to 11 cycles. MiXCR was run by TCRdb on the 5' RACE reads, yielding one entry per CDR3 protein. The repertoire holds about 1.5 million distinct CDR3 sequences, with under 55% as singletons. Sample: blood. The receptors shown here come from a woman aged 18-29 years in good health.

The chain joins TRBV20-1 to TRBJ2-3; 9 nucleotides match TRBD2. Germline V CDR1 and CDR2: DFQATT, SNEGSKA (reference sequence). The V and J ends lost 3 bases and 10 bases, in that order; junction bases with no gene match: 8. The CDR3 length is 13 residues. The CDR3 region is CSASIAGDSAQYF. CDR3 DNA: TGCAGTGCTAGCATAGCGGGAGACTCGGCGCAGTATTTT.

V and J are TRBV28 and TRBJ1-5; D is uncertain. Trimming left V 4 bases short and J 3 bases short, with 7 bases between. Germline V CDR1 and CDR2: MDHEN, SYDVKM. The CDR3 runs to 13 residues. The CDR3 DNA reads as TGTGCCAGCAGTTGCCGACCCAATCAGCCCCAGCATTTT. Amino acids: CASSCRPNQPQHF.

This clonotype was counted ten times or more. The chain couples TRBV5-1 to TRBJ2-7; D is possibly TRBD2 (6 bases). The CDR3 has 15 amino acids. V dropped 0 bases and J dropped 4 bases, with 14 bases sitting between them. The germline CDR1 and CDR2 sequences are SGHRS and YFSETQ. CDR3 nucleotides: TGCGCCAGCAGCTTGGGGAACGGGAGTTGGTACGAGCAGTACTTC. Protein sequence: CASSLGNGSWYEQYF.

This clonotype has only a few counts. V gene TRBV28 combines with J gene TRBJ2-5, with 7 positions matching TRBD1. Trimming cost V 5 bases and J 2 bases; bases outside gene matches: 8. The CDR3 consists of 15 residues. Germline V gene sequence: CDR1 MDHEN, CDR2 SYDVKM. CDR3 coding DNA: TGTGCCAGCAGTACTGTATGGACAGGACAAGAGACCCAGTACTTC. Its translation: CASSTVWTGQETQYF. Variable domain in full (rest from reference TRBV28 and TRBJ2-5): DVKVTQSSRYLVKRTGEKVFLECVQDMDHENMFWYRQDPGLGLRLIYFSYDVKMKEKGDIPEGYSVSREKKERFSLILESASTNQTSMYLCASSTVWTGQETQYFGPGTRLLVL.

This clonotype has just a few counts. The chain joins TRBV20-1 to TRBJ2-1; D perhaps matches TRBD2 (6 bases). The germline V gene has CDR1 DFQATT and CDR2 SNEGSKA (reference sequence). Trimming stripped 3 bases from V and 1 base from J, with 40 bases between. The CDR3 is 24 amino acids. CDR3 protein: CSARSMRARGSRSGWQSSYNEQFF. As DNA, the CDR3 is TGCAGTGCTAGGTCGATGAGGGCCCGTGGCTCGAGGAGCGGGTGGCAAAGTTCCTACAATGAGCAGTTCTTC.

The chain has TRBV4-3 and TRBJ1-6; D not resolved. Germline V gene lookup returns CDR1 LGHNA and CDR2 YSLEER. The CDR3 totals 15 residues. Trimming left V 0 bases short and J 0 bases short, with 3 bases between. The CDR3 region has the DNA TGCGCCAGCAGCCAAGAGAGCTCCTATAATTCACCCCTCCACTTT. This gives the protein CASSQESSYNSPLHF.

This chain connects TRBV11-2 to TRBJ2-5, with D uncertain. V lost 1 base to trimming and J lost 4 bases, with 10 bases between them. The CDR3 runs to 14 residues. Germline V gene data show CDR1 as SGHAT and CDR2 as FQNNGV. The CDR3 region has the DNA TGTGCCAGCAGCTTAGCGCCAGCTCGAGAGACCCAGTACTTC. It translates to CASSLAPARETQYF.

This clonotype turned up a few times. The rearrangement uses TRBV7-8 and TRBJ1-1; the D gene is possibly TRBD1 (6 bases). The CDR3 spans 16 residues. Germline lookup yields CDR1 SGHVS and CDR2 FQNEAQ. The V and J ends lost 5 bases and 4 bases respectively, with 20 bases between them. DNA for the CDR3: TGTGCCAGCAGCCTCCAGCCTACAGGGTTGAGCACTGAAGCTTTCTTT. Its protein is CASSLQPTGLSTEAFF.

Note on this clonotype: A much larger clone sits a single nucleotide away, making a read error possible. V and J are TRBV3-1 and TRBJ2-1; D unresolved. This CDR3 spans 15 amino acids. The ends were cut back, 5 bases at V and 0 bases at J, with 11 bases in the middle. Germline V gene lookup returns CDR1 LGHDT and CDR2 YNNKEL (reference sequence). This chain's CDR3 is CASSKSVSSYNEQFF. The DNA of the CDR3 is TGTGCCAGCAGCAAAAGCGTGAGCTCCTACAATGAGCAGTTCTTC.

This chain uses TRBV12-3 or TRBV12-4 with TRBJ2-3; 8 bases fit TRBD2. V lost 8 bases, J lost 2 bases, and 6 bases stayed unmatched. This CDR3 is built from 14 residues. The CDR3 is CASAGGGSTDTQYF. Written as DNA, the CDR3 is TGTGCCAGCGCGGGGGGCGGGTCCACAGATACGCAGTATTTT.

The chain is built from TRBV2 and TRBJ2-3, with D hard to call. The length of the CDR3 is 12 residues. The ends were cut back, 8 bases at V and 2 bases at J, with 8 bases in the middle. The germline V gene encodes CDR1 SNHLY and CDR2 FYNNEI. DNA of the CDR3: TGTGCCAGCGGGCGATACACAGATACGCAGTATTTT. Its protein is CASGRYTDTQYF.

This clonotype was observed at least ten times. The chain joins TRBV27 to TRBJ2-7; D may correspond to TRBD1 or TRBD2 (5 bases each). Germline V lookup: CDR1 MNHEY, CDR2 SMNVEV (reference sequence). This CDR3 is built from 13 residues. V was shortened by 6 bases and J by 1 base, with 10 bases between the two germline ends. The CDR3 sequence is CASSGDGSYEQYF. The CDR3 DNA is TGTGCCAGCAGCGGGGACGGTTCCTACGAGCAGTACTTC.

This clonotype was recorded many times. The chain's CDR3 is CASSHTAGGPSYEQYF. In DNA form, the CDR3 reads TGCGCCAGCAGCCATACGGCGGGGGGTCCCTCCTACGAGCAGTACTTC. The V call is TRBV4-1, the J call TRBJ2-7; 8 bases match TRBD2. In germline, CDR1 is MGHRA, CDR2 YSYEKL. CDR3 length: 16 amino acids. Trimming removed 3 bases from V and 0 bases from J; junction bases left unmatched: 7.

The gene calls are TRBV15 and TRBJ1-3, with 7 bases fitting TRBD1. The CDR3 covers 16 residues. Germline CDR1 is LNHNV and CDR2 is YYDKDF (reference sequence). V shed 5 bases, J shed 2 bases, and the junction held 9 bases outside the gene matches. CDR3 nucleotide sequence: TGTGCCACCAGCGGTGACAGGGCGAAAGCTGGAAACACCATATATTTT. It encodes CATSGDRAKAGNTIYF.

CDR3 sequence (DNA): TGTGCCAGCAGCCTACCGACTCAGGGGCCGGACACCGGGGAGCTGTTTTTT. Protein sequence: CASSLPTQGPDTGELFF. The rearrangement uses TRBV7-8 and TRBJ2-2, with D possibly TRBD1 on 6 matching bases. Looked up from germline, CDR1 is SGHVS and CDR2 is FQNEAQ. Between the trimmed V and J ends, which lost 5 bases and 3 bases, there was a span of 19 bases. The length of the CDR3 is 17 residues. Variable domain in full (rest from reference TRBV7-8 and TRBJ2-2): GAGVSQSPRYKVAKRGQDVALRCDPISGHVSLFWYQQALGQGPEFLTYFQNEAQLDKSGLPSDRFFAERPEGSVSTLKIQRTQQEDSAVYLCASSLPTQGPDTGELFFGEGSRLTVL.